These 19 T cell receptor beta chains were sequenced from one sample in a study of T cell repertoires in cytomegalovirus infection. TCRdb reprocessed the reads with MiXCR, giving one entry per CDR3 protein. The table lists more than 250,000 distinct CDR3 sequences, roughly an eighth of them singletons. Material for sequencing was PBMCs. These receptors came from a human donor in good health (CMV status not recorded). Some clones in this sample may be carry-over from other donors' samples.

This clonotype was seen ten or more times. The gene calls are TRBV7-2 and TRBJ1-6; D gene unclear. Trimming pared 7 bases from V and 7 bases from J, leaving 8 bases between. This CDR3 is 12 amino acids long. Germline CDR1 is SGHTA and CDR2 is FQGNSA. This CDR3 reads CASTDPNSPLHF. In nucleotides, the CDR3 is TGTGCCAGCACGGACCCAAATTCACCCCTCCACTTT.

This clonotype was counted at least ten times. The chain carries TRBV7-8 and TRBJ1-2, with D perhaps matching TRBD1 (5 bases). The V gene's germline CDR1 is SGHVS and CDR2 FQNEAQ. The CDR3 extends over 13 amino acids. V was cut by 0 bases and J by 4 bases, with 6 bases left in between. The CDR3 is CASSLAGTYGYTF. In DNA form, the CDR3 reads TGTGCCAGCAGCTTAGCAGGGACCTATGGCTACACCTTC.

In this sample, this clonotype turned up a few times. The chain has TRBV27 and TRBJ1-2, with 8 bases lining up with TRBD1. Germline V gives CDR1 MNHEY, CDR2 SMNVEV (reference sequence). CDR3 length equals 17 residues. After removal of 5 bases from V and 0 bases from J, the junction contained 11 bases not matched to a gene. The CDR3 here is CASSPDRARGANYGYTF. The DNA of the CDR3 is TGTGCCAGCAGTCCGGACAGGGCGCGCGGTGCTAACTATGGCTACACCTTC.

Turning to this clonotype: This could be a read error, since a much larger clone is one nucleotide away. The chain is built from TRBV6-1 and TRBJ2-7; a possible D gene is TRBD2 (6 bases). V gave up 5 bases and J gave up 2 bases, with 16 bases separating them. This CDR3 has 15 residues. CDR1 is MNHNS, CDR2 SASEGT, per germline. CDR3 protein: CASSYGLARTYEQYF. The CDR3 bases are TGTGCCAGCAGTTATGGGCTAGCGAGGACCTACGAGCAGTACTTC.

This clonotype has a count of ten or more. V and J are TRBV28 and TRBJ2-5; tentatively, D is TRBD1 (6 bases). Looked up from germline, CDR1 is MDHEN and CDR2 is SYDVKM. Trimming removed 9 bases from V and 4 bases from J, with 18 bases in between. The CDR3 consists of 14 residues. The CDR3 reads CASSPPRGRETQYF. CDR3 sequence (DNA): TGTGCCAGTAGCCCCCCTAGGGGGAGAGAGACCCAGTACTTC.

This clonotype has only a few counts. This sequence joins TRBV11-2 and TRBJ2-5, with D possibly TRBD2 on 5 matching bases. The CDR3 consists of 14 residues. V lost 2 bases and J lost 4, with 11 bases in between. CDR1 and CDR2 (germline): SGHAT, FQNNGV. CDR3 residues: CASSLSSGVETQYF. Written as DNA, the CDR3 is TGTGCCAGCAGCTTATCATCCGGGGTAGAGACCCAGTACTTC.

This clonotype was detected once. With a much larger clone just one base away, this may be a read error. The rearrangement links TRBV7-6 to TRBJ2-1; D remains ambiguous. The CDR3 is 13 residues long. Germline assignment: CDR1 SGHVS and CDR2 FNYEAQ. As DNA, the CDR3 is TGTGCCAACAGCTTAGAGGCGGACCGCCTCGAGGTCTTC. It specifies CANSLEADRLEVF.

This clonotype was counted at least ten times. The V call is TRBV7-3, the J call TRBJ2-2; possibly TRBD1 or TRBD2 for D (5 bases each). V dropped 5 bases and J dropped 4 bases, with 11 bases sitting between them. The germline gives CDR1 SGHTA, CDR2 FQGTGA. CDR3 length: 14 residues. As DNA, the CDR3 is TGTGCCAGCAGCCCGGGACGGACCACCGGGGAGCTGTTTTTT. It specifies CASSPGRTTGELFF.

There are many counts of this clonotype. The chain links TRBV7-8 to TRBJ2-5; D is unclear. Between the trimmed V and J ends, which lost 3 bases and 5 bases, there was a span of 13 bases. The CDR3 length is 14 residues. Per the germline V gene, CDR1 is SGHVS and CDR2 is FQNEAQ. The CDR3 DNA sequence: TGTGCCAGCAGCTTGTCGGGTCCCGGGGAGACCCAGTACTTC. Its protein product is CASSLSGPGETQYF.

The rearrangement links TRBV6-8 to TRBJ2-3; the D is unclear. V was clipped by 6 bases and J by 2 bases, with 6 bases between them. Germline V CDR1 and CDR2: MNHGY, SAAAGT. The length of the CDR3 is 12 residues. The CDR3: CASRNPTDTQYF. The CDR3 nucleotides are TGTGCCAGCAGGAACCCCACAGATACGCAGTATTTT.

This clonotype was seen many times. The CDR3 is CASSYHWGDGYNSPLHF. In nucleotides, the CDR3 is TGTGCCAGCAGTTATCACTGGGGGGACGGCTATAATTCACCCCTCCACTTT. The chain uses TRBV7-2 and TRBJ1-6; D possibly corresponds to TRBD1 (5 bases). Trimming cost V 6 bases and J 3 bases, with 18 bases left between them. In germline, CDR1 is SGHTA, CDR2 FQGNSA. This CDR3 region has 17 residues.

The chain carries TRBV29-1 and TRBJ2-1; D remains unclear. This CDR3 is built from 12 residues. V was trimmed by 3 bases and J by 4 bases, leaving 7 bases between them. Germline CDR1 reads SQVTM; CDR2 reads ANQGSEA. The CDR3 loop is CSVDVKYNEQFF. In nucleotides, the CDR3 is TGCAGCGTTGACGTGAAGTACAATGAGCAGTTCTTC.

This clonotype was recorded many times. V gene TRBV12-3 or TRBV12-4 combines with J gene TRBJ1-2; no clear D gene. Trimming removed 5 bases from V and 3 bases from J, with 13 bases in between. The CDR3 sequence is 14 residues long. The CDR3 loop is CASSPTKGDYGYTF. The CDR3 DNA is TGTGCCAGCAGTCCCACAAAGGGAGACTATGGCTACACCTTC.

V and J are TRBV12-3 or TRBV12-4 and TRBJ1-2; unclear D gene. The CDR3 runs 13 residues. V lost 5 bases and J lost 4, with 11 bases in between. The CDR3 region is CASSPGGLYGYTF. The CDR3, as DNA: TGTGCCAGCAGTCCCGGCGGACTCTATGGCTACACCTTC.

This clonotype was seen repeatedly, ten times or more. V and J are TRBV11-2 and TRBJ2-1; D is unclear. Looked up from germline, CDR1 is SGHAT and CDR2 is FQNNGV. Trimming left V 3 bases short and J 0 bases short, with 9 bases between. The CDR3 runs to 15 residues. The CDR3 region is CASSFSRPSYNEQFF. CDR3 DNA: TGTGCCAGCAGCTTCTCTCGCCCCTCCTACAATGAGCAGTTCTTC.

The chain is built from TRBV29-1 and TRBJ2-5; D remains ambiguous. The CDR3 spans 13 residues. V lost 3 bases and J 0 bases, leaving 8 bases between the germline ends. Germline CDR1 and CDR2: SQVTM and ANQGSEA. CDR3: CSVDGQDQETQYF. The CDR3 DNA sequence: TGCAGCGTTGACGGGCAGGACCAAGAGACCCAGTACTTC.

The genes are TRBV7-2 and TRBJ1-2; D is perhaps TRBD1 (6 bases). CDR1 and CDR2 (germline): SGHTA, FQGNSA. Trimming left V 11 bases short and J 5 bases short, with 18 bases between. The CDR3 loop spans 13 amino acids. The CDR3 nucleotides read TGTGCCTCTAGTTGGGGGGCTGGTTATGGCTACACCTTC. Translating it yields CASSWGAGYGYTF.

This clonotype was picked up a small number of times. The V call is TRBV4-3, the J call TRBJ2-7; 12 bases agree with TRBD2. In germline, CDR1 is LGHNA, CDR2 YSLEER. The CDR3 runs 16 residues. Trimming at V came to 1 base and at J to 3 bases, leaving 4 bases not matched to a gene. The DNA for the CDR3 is TGCGCCAGCAGCCAAGGGGGACTAGCGGGTTTCTACGAGCAGTACTTC. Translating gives CASSQGGLAGFYEQYF.

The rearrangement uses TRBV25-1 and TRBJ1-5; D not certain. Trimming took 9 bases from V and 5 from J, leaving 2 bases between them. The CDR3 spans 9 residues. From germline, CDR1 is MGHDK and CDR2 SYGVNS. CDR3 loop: CASDQPQHF. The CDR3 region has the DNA TGTGCCAGTGATCAGCCCCAGCATTTT.